Below, 10 T cell receptor beta chains from the same sample are listed, as sequenced in a study of blood T cell repertoires in COVID-19. Data came from immunoSEQ multiplex PCR; TCRdb stores just in-frame clones and leaves some out. There are about 100,000 clones in the sample; 85% occur only once, and around 15% lies in the top ten. Material for sequencing was peripheral blood. The receptors stem from a man in his forties or fifties with active or convalescent COVID-19.

The chain combines TRBV12-5 with TRBJ2-1; 11 bases match TRBD2. Germline CDR1 LGHNT, CDR2 FRNRAP. CDR3 length: 21 amino acids. V was clipped by 1 base and J by 0 bases; unmatched bases: 14. The CDR3 here is CASGLAPSTSGSGSSYNEQFF. The DNA of the CDR3 is TGTGCTAGTGGTTTGGCCCCCTCTACTAGCGGGAGTGGTAGCTCCTACAATGAGCAGTTCTTC.

The chain carries TRBV25-1 and TRBJ2-1; D gene unclear. CDR1 and CDR2 (germline): MGHDK, SYGVNS. CDR3 length: 16 residues. The V end was cut by 5 bases, the J end by 0 bases, with 14 bases between. The CDR3 sequence is CASSPLGGSSYNEQFF. The CDR3 nucleotides are TGTGCCAGCAGTCCCCTAGGCGGAAGCTCCTACAATGAGCAGTTCTTC.

The gene calls are TRBV5-1 and TRBJ2-7; 8 bases match TRBD2. The CDR3 totals 15 residues. Germline lookup yields CDR1 SGHRS and CDR2 YFSETQ. V was clipped by 4 bases and J by 2 bases; unmatched bases: 8. In DNA, the CDR3 is TGCGCCAGCAGCGACCTTAGCGGGACCACCTACGAGCAGTACTTC. This gives the protein CASSDLSGTTYEQYF.

The V and J genes are TRBV6-5 and TRBJ2-7, with TRBD1 matching over 8 bases. The CDR3 is made up of 14 amino acids. Germline V gene sequence: CDR1 MNHEY, CDR2 SVGAGI. Trimming took 9 bases from V and 3 from J; bases not matched to a gene: 10. CDR3 sequence (DNA): TGTGCCAGACCCGGACAGGGCGAGGGCTACGAGCAGTACTTC. Translation: CARPGQGEGYEQYF.

The V and J genes are TRBV3-1 (or the pseudogene TRBV3-2) and TRBJ2-5; 7 bases match TRBD1. CDR1 is LGHDT, CDR2 YNNKEL, per germline (reference sequence). V was clipped by 4 bases and J by 3 bases; unmatched bases: 11. CDR3 length equals 16 residues. The CDR3 is CASSLKRYRGEETQYF. Written as DNA, the CDR3 is TGTGCCAGCAGCCTCAAACGGTACAGGGGCGAAGAGACCCAGTACTTC.

This chain uses TRBV19 with TRBJ1-5; a weak D match, TRBD1 (6 bases). This CDR3 contains 15 residues. The germline gives CDR1 LNHDA, CDR2 SQIVND (reference sequence). V lost 2 bases, J lost 6 bases, and 14 bases lay in between. CDR3 DNA: TGTGCCAGTAGTATAAGGGGGTCGTATTCTCAGCCCCAGCATTTT. Translating gives CASSIRGSYSQPQHF.

This chain connects TRBV19 to TRBJ1-1; TRBD1 is a possible D gene (5 bases). Trimming removed 5 bases at V and 0 bases at J, with 16 bases between. The length of the CDR3 is 16 residues. Germline V gives CDR1 LNHDA, CDR2 SQIVND (reference sequence). The CDR3 region has the DNA TGTGCCAGTAGTTTGCGTGGGAGGGGCATGAACACTGAAGCTTTCTTT. This gives the protein CASSLRGRGMNTEAFF.

The genes are TRBV7-9 and TRBJ1-5; the D is unclear. CDR1 SEHNR and CDR2 FQNEAQ come from the germline V gene (reference sequence). V was pared by 6 bases and J by 7 bases, with 16 bases between. The CDR3 runs 14 residues. CDR3 protein: CASSKDGGRQPQHF. The CDR3 DNA sequence: TGTGCCAGCAGTAAAGATGGAGGTCGGCAGCCCCAGCATTTT.

This rearrangement joins TRBV19 to TRBJ2-7; D possibly corresponds to TRBD1 (6 bases). The ends were cut back, 5 bases at V and 3 bases at J, with 11 bases in the middle. This CDR3 has 13 residues. CDR1 is LNHDA and CDR2 is SQIVND in the germline V gene (reference sequence). Written as DNA, the CDR3 is TGTGCCAGTAGTGTACAGGGTGTCTACGAGCAGTACTTC. Its protein product is CASSVQGVYEQYF.

The CDR3 DNA follows: TGTGCCAGTAAGGACACCATAGGTGCCTATGGCTACACCTTC. Its protein is CASKDTIGAYGYTF. The gene calls are TRBV19 and TRBJ1-2; D might be TRBD1 (5 bases). Deletions cut 7 bases from V and 4 bases from J, with 16 bases between. The CDR3 extends over 14 amino acids. CDR1 and CDR2 (germline): LNHDA, SQIVND (reference sequence).